This T cell receptor (beta chain) was captured by sequencing in a study of CD4 T cells in relation to SARS-CoV-2 and coronaviruses. CDR1 and CDR2 (germline): SGDLS, YYNGEE. This CDR3 is 14 amino acids long. Losses at the gene ends were 5 bases for V and 0 bases for J; bases not matched to a gene: 2. Unexposed donor CD4+ T cells date from 2011-2018, before the COVID-19 pandemic. Isolation of CD4+ T cells took place after about 9 days in culture. Testing used SARS-CoV-2 S/N and four cold-coronavirus spikes on unexposed-donor CD4+ T cells, cells permitting. On days 3 and 7, cultures got half fresh IL-2 medium. Here immunoSEQ multiplex PCR was the method, and the copy in TCRdb shows in-frame clones only, minus some. The sample yields 25,000 to 30,000 clones, about 76% seen once. Comment on this clone: The antigen remains undetermined.

Sequencing was carried out using CD4+ T cells from PBMCs, cultured in vitro. This receptor was obtained from a human donor in good health. V gene TRBV9 combines with J gene TRBJ2-7, with 10 bases that match TRBD2. CDR3 loop: CASSPSGSSYEQYF. Here the CDR3 DNA reads TGTGCCAGCAGTCCTAGCGGGAGCTCCTACGAGCAGTACTTC.